The source of this T cell receptor beta chain is a study of blood T cell repertoires in COVID-19. Methods used by the authors: Estimation of nucleated cell counts was performed using reference gene primer amplification. Sequencing was performed with immunoSEQ multiplex PCR; in TCRdb, only in-frame clones are kept and a portion is missing. V and J calls and clone size are those listed in that table; D and trimming were worked out from the DNA. The data hold fewer than 200,000 clones, with around 80% observed a single time. This CDR3 has 13 amino acids. Germline V gives CDR1 MNHEY, CDR2 SVGAGI. Trimming removed 6 bases at V and 4 bases at J, with 13 bases between.

The sequence derives from a human donor in a cohort sampled during active COVID-19. Sequencing input: peripheral blood. The chain links TRBV6-5 to TRBJ2-7; D may be TRBD2 (6 bases). The CDR3 loop is CASRRDATYEQYF. CDR3 DNA sequence: TGTGCCAGCAGGCGGGACGCAACTTACGAGCAGTACTTC.